Listed here are 5 T cell receptor beta chains from one sample, sequenced in a study of regulatory T cells in long-lasting Graves disease. As to time point: newly diagnosed GD, antithyroid drugs for less than 3 months. Scientists built the TCR library using RNA that was extracted from PBMCs. The authors built TCR beta libraries using iRepertoire HTBI primers and Arm-PCR of CDR3 regions. One entry per CDR3 protein results from TCRdb running MiXCR on the multiplex PCR reads. The table records 450,000 to 600,000 distinct CDR3 sequences, around 15% of them present only once. The same sample was also studied in work on T cells in Graves' hyperthyroidism and ophthalmopathy.

Sequences were derived from peripheral blood mononuclear cells (PBMCs), sampled at new diagnosis, from a patient treated with antithyroid drugs. These receptors all stem from a man aged 35-49 years with Graves disease.

The rearrangement uses TRBV9 and TRBJ2-1, with TRBD1 matching 7 bases. The V gene's germline CDR1 is SGDLS and CDR2 YYNGEE. The CDR3 consists of 18 residues. The junction had 13 bases not matched to a gene; V was cut back by 2 bases and J by 2 bases. CDR3 region: CASSVEERGLLTYNEQFF. In nucleotides, the CDR3 is TGTGCCAGCAGCGTCGAGGAGAGGGGGCTTCTAACCTACAATGAGCAGTTCTTC.

Details on this clonotype: Since a much larger clone is just one base distant, this may be a read error. J is TRBJ2-1 and V is TRBV20-1; 7 nucleotides line up with TRBD2. This CDR3 region has 17 residues. Trimming cost V 6 bases and J 10 bases; bases outside gene matches: 24. The V gene's germline CDR1 is DFQATT and CDR2 SNEGSKA (reference sequence). CDR3 in DNA: TGCAGTGCGGACAAACCCAGAGCGGGAACAAGCTCCTACGAGCAGTTCTTC. Translation: CSADKPRAGTSSYEQFF.

Comments on this clonotype: A read error is possible here, since a much larger clone lies one base away. This rearrangement joins TRBV11-2 to TRBJ2-5; 11 bases fit TRBD1. This CDR3 is built from 17 residues. CDR1 SGHAT and CDR2 FQNNGV come from the germline V gene. V gave up 4 bases and J gave up 4 bases; unmatched junction bases: 11. The chain's CDR3 is CASSWGDRGSWRETQYF. The CDR3, as DNA: TGTGCCAGCAGCTGGGGGGACAGGGGGTCGTGGAGAGAGACCCAGTACTTC. The complete variable domain, with remaining parts taken from reference TRBV11-2 and TRBJ2-5, reads EAGVAQSPRYKIIEKRQSVAFWCNPISGHATLYWYQQILGQGPKLLIQFQNNGVVDDSQLPKDRFSAERLKGVDSTLKIQPAKLEDSAVYLCASSWGDRGSWRETQYFGPGTRLLVL.

This clonotype was picked up one time. A much larger clone lies one base from this, so it may be a read error. This CDR3 reads CASSLWDEYNNEQFF. CDR3 bases: TGTGCCAGCAGCTTATGGGACGAGTACAACAATGAGCAGTTCTTC. The chain combines TRBV7-3 with TRBJ2-1, with D tentatively TRBD1 or TRBD2 (5 bases each). The CDR3 totals 15 residues. The V end was cut by 2 bases, the J end by 5 bases, with 13 bases between. Germline V gene lookup returns CDR1 SGHTA and CDR2 FQGTGA.

The chain couples TRBV18 to TRBJ1-3, with D perhaps TRBD1 (5 bases). Trimming left V 5 bases short and J 2 bases short, with 16 bases between. The V gene's germline CDR1 is KGHSH and CDR2 LQKENI. The CDR3 length is 16 residues. The DNA of the CDR3 is TGTGCCAGCTCATCCGGGACCCCTCCCACTGGAAACACCATATATTTT. Translation gives CASSSGTPPTGNTIYF.